This T cell receptor (beta chain) was obtained from a study of graft-versus-host responses after intestinal transplantation. Study summary: Tacrolimus and steroids were given for about 3 years to all recipients after anti-thymocyte globulin induction. Study results and caveats: GvH clones turned up in recipient marrow; some had shown up first in ileum or blood. Peak GvH clone levels in circulation were associated with early post-transplant HvG declines.

Turning to this clone: What it binds is unknown.

Some clones are missing from TCRdb's copy, which holds only in-frame ones; the method was immunoSEQ multiplex PCR. This table has 90,000 to 150,000 clones, 90% to 95% appearing once. This specimen consisted of unstimulated CD8+ T cells sorted from spleen or lymph node cells, obtained before intestinal transplant. This TCR was recovered from a human donor who received an intestinal transplant.

CDR3 bases: TGTGCCAGCAGTTTTGGGTCCTACGAGCAGTACTTC. Protein: CASSFGSYEQYF. The chain combines TRBV28 with TRBJ2-7; the D is unclear. The CDR3 is made up of 12 amino acids. V gave up 3 bases and J gave up 1 base, with 4 bases separating them. Per the germline V gene, CDR1 is MDHEN and CDR2 is SYDVKM.